This T cell receptor (beta chain) was observed in a study of blood T cell repertoires in COVID-19. Across the study: Material from acute and convalescent COVID-19 was sourced from the United States, Italy and Spain. Sources were T cells, B-cell-depleted T cells, or PBMCs; the material itself was cDNA or gDNA.

Authors' analysis steps: Estimation of nucleated cell counts was performed using reference gene primer amplification. Some clones are missing from TCRdb's copy, which holds only in-frame ones; the method was immunoSEQ multiplex PCR. D and trimming come from the DNA, and the V and J calls and clone size come from that table. The sample has about 160,000 clones; 85% are singletons. The CDR3 sequence is 13 residues long. V lost 6 bases to trimming and J lost 6 bases, with 11 bases between them. The chain links TRBV12-3 or TRBV12-4 to TRBJ2-2; maybe TRBD1 (5 bases). The sequence was obtained from a human donor with acute or convalescent COVID-19. The donor label of this sample is uncertain. Sequences were obtained from peripheral blood. This CDR3 is CASSPGHPGELFF. The CDR3 bases are TGTGCCAGCAGCCCTGGACACCCCGGGGAGCTGTTTTTT.